These 26 T cell receptor beta chains originate from one sample sequenced in a study of blood T cell repertoires in COVID-19. TCRdb's table, derived via immunoSEQ multiplex PCR, lists solely in-frame clones and lacks some. The sample includes about 100,000 clones, about four fifths of them seen just once. Sequences were obtained from peripheral blood. The source is an older man with active or convalescent COVID-19.

V is TRBV5-1 and J is TRBJ1-1, with 10 bases lining up with TRBD1. The CDR3 is 17 amino acids. Looked up from germline, CDR1 is SGHRS and CDR2 is YFSETQ. V lost 1 base to trimming and J lost 3 bases; unmatched junction nucleotides: 9. The CDR3 sequence: CASSLRGQGSGHTEAFF. Here the CDR3 DNA reads TGCGCCAGCAGCTTGCGGGGACAGGGGTCTGGTCACACTGAAGCTTTCTTT.

The V gene is TRBV18, the J gene TRBJ1-2, with 7 bases fitting TRBD1. From germline, CDR1 is KGHSH and CDR2 LQKENI. The CDR3 has 14 residues. J was trimmed by 4 bases and V by 4 bases; bases with no gene match: 6. The CDR3 nucleotides are TGTGCCAGCTCACAAGGGACAGAAGCCTATGGCTACACCTTC. It translates to CASSQGTEAYGYTF.

This clone was observed a few times. The chain combines TRBV9 with TRBJ1-2; the match to TRBD1 covers 7 bases. The CDR3 runs to 14 residues. Germline CDR1 reads SGDLS; CDR2 reads YYNGEE. After removal of 4 bases from V and 7 bases from J, the junction contained 10 bases not matched to a gene. CDR3 protein: CASSTRGTVAGYTF. For the CDR3, the DNA is TGTGCCAGCAGCACCCGCGGGACAGTCGCTGGCTACACCTTC.

This clone has more than one count but fewer than ten. The rearrangement links TRBV28 to TRBJ1-1; D unresolved. The germline V gene has CDR1 MDHEN and CDR2 SYDVKM. V lost 2 bases and J 4 bases, leaving 14 bases between the germline ends. The length of the CDR3 is 15 residues. The chain's CDR3 is CASSLGSKEGTEAFF. The CDR3 DNA follows: TGTGCCAGCAGTTTAGGGTCAAAGGAGGGCACTGAAGCTTTCTTT.

The chain has TRBV7-9 and TRBJ1-1; the D is unclear. Per the germline V gene, CDR1 is SEHNR and CDR2 is FQNEAQ (reference sequence). Deletions cut 1 base from V and 7 bases from J, with 7 bases between. CDR3 length: 12 amino acids. The CDR3 loop reads CASSLETGEAFF. The CDR3 bases are TGTGCCAGCAGCTTAGAGACGGGTGAAGCTTTCTTT.

This chain joins TRBV18 and TRBJ2-7, with D possibly being TRBD1 (6 bases). V dropped 2 bases and J dropped 5 bases, with 7 bases sitting between them. Germline CDR1 KGHSH, CDR2 LQKENI. This CDR3 has 12 amino acids. CDR3 nucleotides: TGTGCCAGCTCACCAGGGGGCCACGAGCAGTACTTC. Amino acid sequence: CASSPGGHEQYF.

This clone appeared a few times. The chain carries TRBV12-5 and TRBJ1-2; no clear D gene. The V end was cut by 4 bases, the J end by 0 bases, with 12 bases between. The CDR3 runs 15 residues. CDR1 and CDR2 (germline): LGHNT, FRNRAP. CDR3 amino acids: CASGSRDVSNYGYTF. CDR3 DNA sequence: TGTGCTAGTGGTTCGAGGGATGTTTCTAACTATGGCTACACCTTC.

The chain links TRBV19 to TRBJ1-5; D is possibly TRBD1 (6 bases). The CDR3 is 15 amino acids. Germline values: CDR1 LNHDA, CDR2 SQIVND (reference sequence). V was shortened by 7 bases and J by 4 bases, with 17 bases between the two germline ends. CDR3 sequence (DNA): TGTGCCAGTACCTCCGGACAGTATGGTAATCAGCCCCAGCATTTT. It translates to CASTSGQYGNQPQHF.

This clone was seen once. This chain uses TRBV5-1 with TRBJ2-3; the D gene is possibly TRBD1 (5 bases). The V end lost 0 bases, the J end lost 4 bases, and 15 bases lay between the germline ends. CDR1 is SGHRS, CDR2 YFSETQ, per germline. This CDR3 region has 16 residues. The CDR3 reads CASSLGYRLGPDTQYF. The CDR3, as DNA: TGCGCCAGCAGCTTGGGGTACCGGTTGGGGCCAGATACGCAGTATTTT.

The V call is TRBV4-1, the J call TRBJ1-2; the match to TRBD1 covers 9 bases. The CDR3 is made up of 15 amino acids. With 1 base clipped from V and 4 bases from J, the junction kept 4 bases outside the gene matches. Germline V lookup: CDR1 MGHRA, CDR2 YSYEKL. As DNA, the CDR3 is TGCGCCAGCAGCCAAGGGGACAGGGAGGGCTATGGCTACACCTTC. Its translation: CASSQGDREGYGYTF.

The J gene is TRBJ1-2, the V gene TRBV28, with TRBD1 matching over 10 bases. V lost 6 bases and J lost 1; bases outside the gene matches: 8. From germline, CDR1 is MDHEN and CDR2 SYDVKM. This CDR3 has 16 amino acids. This CDR3 is CASSFVGDRGNYGYTF. The CDR3 DNA follows: TGTGCCAGCAGCTTTGTCGGGGACAGGGGTAACTATGGCTACACCTTC.

The chain joins TRBV7-9 to TRBJ1-4, with 10 positions matching TRBD1. The germline CDR1 and CDR2 sequences are SEHNR and FQNEAQ (reference sequence). This CDR3 is built from 14 residues. The junction had 5 bases not matched to a gene; V was cut back by 5 bases and J by 8 bases. The DNA of the CDR3 is TGTGCCAGCAGCCTGGGACAGGGGATAGAAAAACTGTTTTTT. It specifies CASSLGQGIEKLFF.

V is TRBV19 and J is TRBJ1-2; D not certain. CDR3 length: 14 residues. CDR1 is LNHDA, CDR2 SQIVND, per germline (reference sequence). V was clipped by 9 bases and J by 4 bases, with 18 bases between them. CDR3 sequence: CASTPQPGLYGYTF. CDR3 sequence (DNA): TGTGCCAGCACGCCCCAGCCAGGACTCTATGGCTACACCTTC.

V gene TRBV6-5 combines with J gene TRBJ1-3; a possible D gene is TRBD1 (5 bases). This CDR3 has 13 amino acids. V gave up 6 bases and J gave up 4 bases, with 10 bases separating them. Germline CDR1 and CDR2: MNHEY and SVGAGI. The CDR3 sequence: CASSGGSGNTIYF. The CDR3 DNA is TGTGCCAGCAGCGGGGGGTCGGGAAACACCATATATTTT.

The J gene is TRBJ1-6, the V gene TRBV7-2, with D uncertain. Trimming left V 3 bases short and J 7 bases short, with 13 bases between. Per the germline V gene, CDR1 is SGHTA and CDR2 is FQGNSA. This CDR3 comprises 15 residues. CDR3: CASSFSRVANSPLHF. The CDR3 DNA reads as TGTGCCAGCAGCTTCTCTCGGGTAGCCAATTCACCCCTCCACTTT.

V is TRBV5-4 and J is TRBJ2-1; 13 bases are shared with TRBD2. V was pared by 2 bases and J by 8 bases, with 4 bases of the junction left unmatched. The CDR3 runs to 15 residues. Looked up from germline, CDR1 is SGHNT and CDR2 is YYREEE (reference sequence). CDR3 loop: CASSFVTSGGHEQFF. The DNA of the CDR3 is TGTGCCAGCAGCTTTGTGACTAGCGGGGGGCATGAGCAGTTCTTC.

This clone appeared many times. The chain recombines TRBV30 with TRBJ1-3; the D gene is possibly TRBD1 (5 bases). V was clipped by 4 bases and J by 0 bases, with 13 bases between them. Germline V gives CDR1 GTSNPN, CDR2 SVGIG (reference sequence). This CDR3 comprises 15 residues. The CDR3 DNA reads as TGTGCCTGGACAGGGACTCCCCACTCTGGAAACACCATATATTTT. It yields the protein CAWTGTPHSGNTIYF.

The genes are TRBV2 and TRBJ2-5, with 8 bases identical to TRBD2. Trimming removed 5 bases from V and 2 bases from J; junction bases left unmatched: 10. CDR1 SNHLY and CDR2 FYNNEI come from the germline V gene. This CDR3 has 16 amino acids. CDR3 sequence: CASSTGGAGKQETQYF. CDR3 DNA sequence: TGTGCCAGCAGTACCGGGGGGGCGGGTAAACAAGAGACCCAGTACTTC.

In regard to this clone: The sample carries other DNA sequences with the same CDR3. The chain combines TRBV30 with TRBJ1-2; weak D call: TRBD1 (5 bases). The germline V and J ends were trimmed by 3 bases and 1 base, with 6 bases remaining between them. This CDR3 comprises 12 residues. Looked up from germline, CDR1 is GTSNPN and CDR2 is SVGIG (reference sequence). The CDR3 protein is CAWSQGNYGYTF. The DNA of the CDR3 is TGTGCCTGGAGCCAGGGTAACTATGGCTACACCTTC.

This clone has a single count. The rearrangement joins TRBV7-8 to TRBJ2-5, with 15 bases identical to TRBD2. V trimming: 0 bases; J trimming: 4 bases; junction bases outside the gene matches: 9. The CDR3 is 19 residues long. CDR1 SGHVS and CDR2 FQNEAQ come from the germline V gene. Here the CDR3 DNA reads TGTGCCAGCAGCTTAGCGGGAGAGGGACTAGCGGGAGGAGGAGAGACCCAGTACTTC. This gives the protein CASSLAGEGLAGGGETQYF.

The sample holds one count of this clone. The J gene is TRBJ2-5, the V gene TRBV6-5; 9 positions agree with TRBD1. The CDR3 has 12 residues. J gave up 5 bases and V 6 bases, and 1 base lay outside the gene matches. From germline, CDR1 is MNHEY and CDR2 SVGAGI. The CDR3 reads CASRDRGETQYF. In DNA form, the CDR3 reads TGTGCCAGCAGGGACAGGGGCGAGACCCAGTACTTC.

The DNA of the CDR3 is TGTGCCAGCAGCGTCGGGACTAGCGGGGACAATGAGCAGTTCTTC. Translated: CASSVGTSGDNEQFF. The genes are TRBV9 and TRBJ2-1; 13 bases fit TRBD2. The CDR3 runs 15 residues. CDR1 and CDR2 from the germline V gene are SGDLS and YYNGEE. Trimming took 2 bases from V and 5 from J; bases not matched to a gene: 1.

V and J are TRBV19 and TRBJ1-2, with D perhaps TRBD1 (5 bases). V was clipped by 6 bases and J by 4 bases, with 12 bases between them. Looked up from germline, CDR1 is LNHDA and CDR2 is SQIVND (reference sequence). The CDR3 runs to 13 residues. CDR3 region: CASSHQGGYGYTF. As DNA, the CDR3 is TGTGCCAGTAGCCATCAGGGTGGCTATGGCTACACCTTC.

The chain joins TRBV5-4 to TRBJ2-3, with D maybe TRBD1 (5 bases). The V and J ends lost 3 bases and 0 bases respectively, with 8 bases between them. Germline V CDR1 and CDR2: SGHNT, YYREEE (reference sequence). The CDR3 totals 14 residues. The CDR3 sequence is CASSSPGSTDTQYF. Here the CDR3 DNA reads TGTGCCAGCAGCTCCCCAGGGAGCACAGATACGCAGTATTTT.

This clone was detected only once. The CDR3 is CASSTTSGRNTDTQYF. The CDR3 nucleotides read TGTGCCAGCAGCACGACTAGCGGGAGGAACACAGATACGCAGTATTTT. This sequence joins TRBV5-4 and TRBJ2-3; 13 nucleotides line up with TRBD2. V was pared by 4 bases and J by 2 bases, with 4 bases of the junction left unmatched. CDR1 SGHNT and CDR2 YYREEE come from the germline V gene (reference sequence). The CDR3 is 16 residues long.

This chain links TRBV21-1 with TRBJ2-7; the DNA was not compared with TRBD2, the D call given in the table. TRBV21-1 is reported as a pseudogene. The CDR3 totals 15 residues. DNA of the CDR3: TGTGCCAGCAAAAAAGGAGACTACTCCTACTACGAGCAGTACTTC. Residues: CASKKGDYSYYEQYF.